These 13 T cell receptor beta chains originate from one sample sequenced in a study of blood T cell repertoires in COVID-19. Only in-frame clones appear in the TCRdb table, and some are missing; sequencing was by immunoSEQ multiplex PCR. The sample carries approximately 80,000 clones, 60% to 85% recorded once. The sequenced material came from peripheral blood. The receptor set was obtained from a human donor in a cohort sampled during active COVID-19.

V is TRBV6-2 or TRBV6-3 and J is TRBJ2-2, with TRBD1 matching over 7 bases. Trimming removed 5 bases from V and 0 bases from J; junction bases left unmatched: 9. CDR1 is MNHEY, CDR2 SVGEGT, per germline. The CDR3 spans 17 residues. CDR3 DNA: TGTGCCAGCAGTGGGGACAGACTATCCGCGAACACCGGGGAGCTGTTTTTT. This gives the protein CASSGDRLSANTGELFF.

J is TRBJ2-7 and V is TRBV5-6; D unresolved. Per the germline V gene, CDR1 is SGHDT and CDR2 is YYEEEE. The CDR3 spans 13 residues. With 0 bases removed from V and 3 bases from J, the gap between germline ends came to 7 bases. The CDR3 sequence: CASSLGRIYEQYF. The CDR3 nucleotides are TGTGCCAGCAGCTTGGGCAGGATCTACGAGCAGTACTTC.

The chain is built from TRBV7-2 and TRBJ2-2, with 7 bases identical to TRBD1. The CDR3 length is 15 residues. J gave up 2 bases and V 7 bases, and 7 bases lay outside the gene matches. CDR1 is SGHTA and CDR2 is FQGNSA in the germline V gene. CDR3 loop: CASKYRGPNTGELFF. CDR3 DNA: TGTGCCAGCAAATACAGGGGACCTAACACCGGGGAGCTGTTTTTT.

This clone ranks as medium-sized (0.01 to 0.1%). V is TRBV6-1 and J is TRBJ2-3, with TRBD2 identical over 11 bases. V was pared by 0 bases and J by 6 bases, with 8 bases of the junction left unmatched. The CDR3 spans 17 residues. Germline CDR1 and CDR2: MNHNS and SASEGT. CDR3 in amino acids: CASSEAVVAGGWDTQYF. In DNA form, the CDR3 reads TGTGCCAGCAGTGAAGCGGTGGTAGCGGGAGGGTGGGATACGCAGTATTTT.

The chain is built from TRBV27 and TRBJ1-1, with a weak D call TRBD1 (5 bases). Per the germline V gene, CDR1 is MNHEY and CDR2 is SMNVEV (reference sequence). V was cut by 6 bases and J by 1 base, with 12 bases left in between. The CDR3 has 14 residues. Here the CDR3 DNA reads TGTGCCAGCAGGCCTGGACACCCGAACACTGAAGCTTTCTTT. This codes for CASRPGHPNTEAFF.

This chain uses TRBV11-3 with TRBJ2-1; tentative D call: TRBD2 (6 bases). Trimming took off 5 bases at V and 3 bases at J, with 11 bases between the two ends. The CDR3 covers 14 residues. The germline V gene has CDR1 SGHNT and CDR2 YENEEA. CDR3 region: CASSAQTSYNEQFF. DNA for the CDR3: TGTGCCAGCAGCGCCCAGACTAGCTACAATGAGCAGTTCTTC. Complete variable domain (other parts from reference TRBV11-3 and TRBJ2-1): EAGVVQSPRYKIIEKKQPVAFWCNPISGHNTLYWYLQNLGQGPELLIRYENEEAVDDSQLPKDRFSAERLKGVDSTLKIQPAELGDSAVYLCASSAQTSYNEQFFGPGTRLTVL.

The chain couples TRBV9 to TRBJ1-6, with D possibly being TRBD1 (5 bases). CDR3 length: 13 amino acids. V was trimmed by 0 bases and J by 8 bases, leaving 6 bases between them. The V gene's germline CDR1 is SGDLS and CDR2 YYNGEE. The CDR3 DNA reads TGTGCCAGCAGCGTAGTAGGGGATTCACCCCTCCACTTT. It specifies CASSVVGDSPLHF.

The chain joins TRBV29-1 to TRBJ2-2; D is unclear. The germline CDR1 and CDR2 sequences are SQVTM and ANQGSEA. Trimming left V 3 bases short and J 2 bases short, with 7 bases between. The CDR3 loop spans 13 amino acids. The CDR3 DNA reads TGCAGCGTTGAGGCAGGCAACACCGGGGAGCTGTTTTTT. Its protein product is CSVEAGNTGELFF.

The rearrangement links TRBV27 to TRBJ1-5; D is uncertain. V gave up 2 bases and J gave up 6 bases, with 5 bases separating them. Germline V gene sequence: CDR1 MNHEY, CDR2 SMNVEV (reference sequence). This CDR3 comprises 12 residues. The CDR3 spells CASSLTGQPQHF. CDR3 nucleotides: TGTGCCAGCAGTTTAACGGGTCAGCCCCAGCATTTT.

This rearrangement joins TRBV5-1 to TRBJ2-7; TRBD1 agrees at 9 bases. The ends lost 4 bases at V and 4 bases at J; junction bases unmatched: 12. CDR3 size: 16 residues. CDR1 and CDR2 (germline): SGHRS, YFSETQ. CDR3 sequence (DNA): TGCGCCAGCAGCAAAAATCCGGGACAGGGCGAGTACGAGCAGTACTTC. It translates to CASSKNPGQGEYEQYF.

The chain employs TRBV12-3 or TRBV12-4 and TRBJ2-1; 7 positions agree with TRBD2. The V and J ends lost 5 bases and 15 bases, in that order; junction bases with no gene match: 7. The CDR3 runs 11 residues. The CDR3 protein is CASSNAGLLFF. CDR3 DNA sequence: TGTGCCAGCAGTAACGCGGGACTACTGTTCTTC.

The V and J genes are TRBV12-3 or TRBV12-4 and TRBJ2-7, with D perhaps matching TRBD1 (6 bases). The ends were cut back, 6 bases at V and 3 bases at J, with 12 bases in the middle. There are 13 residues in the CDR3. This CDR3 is CASSTTGLYEQYF. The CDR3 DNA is TGTGCCAGCAGCACTACAGGGCTCTACGAGCAGTACTTC.

The DNA for the CDR3 is TGTGCCAGCAGCCCGATCCCACAGGGGCTGGTCGGGGAGCTGTTTTTT. Protein sequence: CASSPIPQGLVGELFF. The chain has TRBV11-3 and TRBJ2-2; 7 bases map to TRBD1. The CDR3 is 16 residues long. V shed 5 bases, J shed 7 bases, and the junction held 13 bases outside the gene matches. Germline assignment: CDR1 SGHNT and CDR2 YENEEA.